A single sample is the source of the 27 T cell receptor beta chains below, sequenced in a study of T cell responses to AZD1222 COVID-19 vaccine. Assay used: immunoSEQ multiplex PCR; TCRdb lists only in-frame clones, some missing. This sample has roughly 67,000 clones, with roughly 90% found just once. The input for sequencing was peripheral blood, taken on day 0 of AZD1222 vaccination. All receptors come from an adult in good health.

The chain is built from TRBV5-3 and TRBJ1-5; TRBD1 aligns across 11 bases. TRBV5-3 is reported as an ORF; its role is uncertain. The CDR3 runs 15 residues. After removal of 4 bases from V and 5 bases from J, the junction contained 5 bases not matched to a gene. The CDR3 region is CARSPGTGGYQPQHF. Here the CDR3 DNA reads TGTGCCAGAAGCCCCGGGACAGGGGGTTATCAGCCCCAGCATTTT.

The chain carries TRBV19 and TRBJ1-2, with a possible D match to TRBD1 (6 bases). CDR3 length equals 12 residues. Germline CDR1 is LNHDA and CDR2 is SQIVND (reference sequence). The V gene lost 3 bases and the J gene lost 8 bases, with 10 bases spanning the gap. CDR3 DNA sequence: TGTGCCAGTAGTATTGGGGGCGGCGGCTACACCTTC. It specifies CASSIGGGGYTF.

A single count supports this clone. The CDR3 DNA reads TGTGCCAGCAGCCCTCGGACATCACCCTACGAGCAGTACTTC. Residues: CASSPRTSPYEQYF. The V gene is TRBV28, the J gene TRBJ2-7; perhaps TRBD1 as D (5 bases). Trimming stripped 6 bases from V and 2 bases from J, with 14 bases between. In germline, CDR1 is MDHEN, CDR2 SYDVKM. The CDR3 is 14 amino acids.

The gene calls are TRBV29-1 and TRBJ2-5, with D perhaps given as TRBD1 or TRBD2 (6 bases each). The CDR3 has 13 residues. Germline assignment: CDR1 SQVTM and CDR2 ANQGSEA. The V gene lost 6 bases and the J gene lost 4 bases, with 15 bases spanning the gap. CDR3 amino acids: CSVVDGGRETQYF. The CDR3 DNA is TGCAGCGTCGTGGATGGGGGGCGAGAGACCCAGTACTTC.

V and J are TRBV28 and TRBJ1-4; D might be TRBD1 (5 bases). The CDR3 consists of 15 residues. The V end was cut by 0 bases, the J end by 5 bases, with 10 bases between. CDR1 and CDR2 (germline): MDHEN, SYDVKM. The CDR3 spells CASSLWGERNEKLFF. The CDR3 DNA is TGTGCCAGCAGTTTATGGGGGGAGAGAAATGAAAAACTGTTTTTT.

For the CDR3, the DNA is TGTGCCAGCAGCTTGGAGGGAGTTCCACGTGGCTACACCTTC. The encoded protein is CASSLEGVPRGYTF. The rearrangement joins TRBV5-4 to TRBJ1-2; D uncertain. Trimming cost V 0 bases and J 7 bases, with 13 bases left between them. The germline V gene has CDR1 SGHNT and CDR2 YYREEE (reference sequence). This CDR3 is 14 amino acids long.

The CDR3 protein is CASSKLSGSSYNEQFF. CDR3 bases: TGTGCCAGTAGTAAGCTTAGCGGGAGCTCCTACAATGAGCAGTTCTTC. The chain carries TRBV19 and TRBJ2-1; 9 positions match TRBD2. This CDR3 is 16 amino acids long. The V gene end was trimmed by 4 bases and the J gene end by 0 bases; junction bases not matched to a gene: 4. Germline V gene sequence: CDR1 LNHDA, CDR2 SQIVND (reference sequence).

The V call is TRBV5-1, the J call TRBJ2-2, with TRBD1 identical over 11 bases. Germline V CDR1 and CDR2: SGHRS, YFSETQ. CDR3 length: 15 residues. J was trimmed by 5 bases and V by 5 bases; bases with no gene match: 5. CDR3 sequence reads: CASRQDRGLTGELFF. The DNA for the CDR3 is TGCGCCAGCAGACAGGACAGGGGGCTGACCGGGGAGCTGTTTTTT.

This sequence joins TRBV29-1 and TRBJ1-2; no reliable D call. This CDR3 contains 11 residues. The V and J ends lost 7 bases and 10 bases respectively, with 16 bases between them. CDR1 is SQVTM, CDR2 ANQGSEA, per germline. The CDR3 DNA reads as TGCAGCGCAATGGAAAGGGTTGACTACACCTTC. Translated: CSAMERVDYTF.

This clone was recorded only once. This chain connects TRBV4-2 to TRBJ2-7; D gene unclear. The CDR3 length is 15 residues. Trimming removed 1 base at V and 2 bases at J, with 12 bases between. From germline, CDR1 is LGHNA and CDR2 YNFKEQ. The CDR3 region is CASSQVMDATYEQYF. CDR3 DNA sequence: TGTGCCAGCAGCCAAGTTATGGACGCGACCTACGAGCAGTACTTC.

The J gene is TRBJ1-1, the V gene TRBV6-5, with TRBD1 identical over 8 bases. The CDR3 sequence is 15 residues long. The junction had 5 bases not matched to a gene; V was cut back by 4 bases and J by 1 base. The germline V gene encodes CDR1 MNHEY and CDR2 SVGAGI. The CDR3 sequence is CASSWMTGANTEAFF. The CDR3 DNA sequence: TGTGCCAGCAGTTGGATGACAGGGGCGAACACTGAAGCTTTCTTT.

V usage is TRBV4-1 and J usage is TRBJ2-1; 7 bases are shared with TRBD1. The germline gives CDR1 MGHRA, CDR2 YSYEKL. The CDR3 is 17 residues long. Losses at the gene ends were 6 bases for V and 0 bases for J; bases not matched to a gene: 11. The CDR3 DNA reads TGCGCCAGCAGGCATAACAACAGGGGCGGCTCCTACAATGAGCAGTTCTTC. Protein: CASRHNNRGGSYNEQFF.

The rearrangement links TRBV15 to TRBJ1-1; no definite D call. The CDR3 covers 14 residues. V was shortened by 1 base and J by 0 bases, with 6 bases between the two germline ends. Germline CDR1 LNHNV, CDR2 YYDKDF (reference sequence). The CDR3 nucleotides read TGTGCCACCAGCAGAGCCCTTTTGAACACTGAAGCTTTCTTT. Its translation is CATSRALLNTEAFF.

The CDR3: CASMGDANTGELFF. In DNA form, the CDR3 reads TGTGCCAGCATGGGGGACGCGAACACCGGGGAGCTGTTTTTT. V usage is TRBV2 and J usage is TRBJ2-2; possibly TRBD1 or TRBD2 for D (5 bases each). V was clipped by 7 bases and J by 0 bases, with 9 bases between them. This CDR3 contains 14 residues. From germline, CDR1 is SNHLY and CDR2 FYNNEI.

The J gene is TRBJ2-1, the V gene TRBV18, with TRBD2 matching over 8 bases. The CDR3 is made up of 16 amino acids. With 0 bases clipped from V and 5 bases from J, the junction kept 6 bases outside the gene matches. CDR1 and CDR2 (germline): KGHSH, LQKENI. The CDR3 DNA sequence: TGTGCCAGCTCACCACCGGCCGGGAGGGTCAACAATGAGCAGTTCTTC. This translates into CASSPPAGRVNNEQFF.

The rearrangement joins TRBV9 to TRBJ2-7; 10 nucleotides line up with TRBD2. V lost 0 bases to trimming and J lost 5 bases; unmatched junction nucleotides: 8. CDR1 and CDR2 from the germline V gene are SGDLS and YYNGEE. The CDR3 runs 16 residues. CDR3 region: CASSVGSSGSYHEQYF. CDR3 DNA sequence: TGTGCCAGCAGCGTAGGTTCTAGCGGGAGCTACCACGAGCAGTACTTC.

V is TRBV12-3 or TRBV12-4 and J is TRBJ1-1, with D unresolved. This CDR3 comprises 13 residues. V dropped 6 bases and J dropped 7 bases, with 15 bases sitting between them. The CDR3 sequence is CASRPSWAGEAFF. The CDR3, as DNA: TGTGCCAGCAGGCCTTCCTGGGCAGGTGAAGCTTTCTTT.

The genes are TRBV9 and TRBJ1-2; 8 positions agree with TRBD1. The CDR3 consists of 15 residues. The germline V gene has CDR1 SGDLS and CDR2 YYNGEE. V was clipped by 4 bases and J by 4 bases; unmatched bases: 9. This CDR3 reads CASSLNSGGVYGYTF. Written as DNA, the CDR3 is TGTGCCAGCAGCCTCAACTCAGGGGGCGTCTATGGCTACACCTTC.

The V call is TRBV6-5, the J call TRBJ1-1; D is unresolved. The V end was cut by 6 bases, the J end by 5 bases, with 4 bases between. The germline V gene has CDR1 MNHEY and CDR2 SVGAGI. The CDR3 spans 10 residues. The CDR3 region has the DNA TGTGCCAGCAGAAGTACTGAAGCTTTCTTT. Translation gives CASRSTEAFF.

The CDR3 sequence: CASSPGWREVRETQYF. The CDR3 DNA reads TGTGCCAGCAGCCCCGGATGGCGGGAGGTCCGGGAGACCCAGTACTTC. The chain uses TRBV4-2 and TRBJ2-5, with 8 bases that match TRBD2. Germline V gene data show CDR1 as LGHNA and CDR2 as YNFKEQ. This CDR3 contains 16 residues. V shed 4 bases and J 5 bases; nucleotides not matched to a gene: 12.

The CDR3 DNA is TGTGCCAGCAGCTACCCTACAGGGAAGACGAACACCGGGGAGCTGTTTTTT. This codes for CASSYPTGKTNTGELFF. The chain has TRBV28 and TRBJ2-2, with D tentatively TRBD1 (6 bases). The CDR3 loop spans 17 amino acids. Germline V gene data show CDR1 as MDHEN and CDR2 as SYDVKM. V was pared by 6 bases and J by 0 bases, with 17 bases between. The entire variable domain, with the rest obtained from reference TRBV28 and TRBJ2-2, is as follows: DVKVTQSSRYLVKRTGEKVFLECVQDMDHENMFWYRQDPGLGLRLIYFSYDVKMKEKGDIPEGYSVSREKKERFSLILESASTNQTSMYLCASSYPTGKTNTGELFFGEGSRLTVL.

The chain carries TRBV18 and TRBJ2-2, with D possibly being TRBD2 (5 bases). The CDR3 runs 16 residues. CDR1 and CDR2 from the germline V gene are KGHSH and LQKENI. V shed 2 bases and J shed 4 bases, with 14 bases lying between them. The CDR3 DNA sequence: TGTGCCAGCTCACCATTGAGGGAACGTGGCACCGGGGAGCTGTTTTTT. Protein sequence: CASSPLRERGTGELFF.

This clone was seen a handful of times. Other DNA sequences within the sample encode an identical CDR3. This chain links TRBV3-1 (or the pseudogene TRBV3-2) with TRBJ1-2; D ambiguous. The length of the CDR3 is 12 residues. Germline assignment: CDR1 LGHDT and CDR2 YNNKEL (reference sequence). V lost 2 bases and J lost 2, with 3 bases in between. CDR3 amino acids: CASSQSNYGYTF. The CDR3, as DNA: TGTGCCAGCAGCCAATCGAACTATGGCTACACCTTC.

V gene TRBV29-1 combines with J gene TRBJ2-1; possibly TRBD1 for D (7 bases). The CDR3 contains 16 residues. The V end was cut by 0 bases, the J end by 3 bases, with 15 bases between. Germline V gene sequence: CDR1 SQVTM, CDR2 ANQGSEA. The CDR3 loop reads CSVEDRRDSLYNEQFF. CDR3 coding DNA: TGCAGCGTTGAAGATAGGAGGGACAGCCTCTACAATGAGCAGTTCTTC.

The CDR3 bases are TGTGCCAGCAGCTTACTTAACTCCTACGAGCAGTACTTC. The encoded protein is CASSLLNSYEQYF. The J gene is TRBJ2-7, the V gene TRBV11-1; no clear D. Germline values: CDR1 SGHAT, CDR2 FQDESV (reference sequence). This CDR3 comprises 13 residues. Trimming removed 2 bases from V and 0 bases from J, with 5 bases in between.

The gene calls are TRBV5-8 and TRBJ1-2, with 7 bases identical to TRBD1. This CDR3 comprises 13 residues. CDR1 is SGHTS and CDR2 is YDEGEE in the germline V gene. V trimming: 4 bases; J trimming: 8 bases; junction bases outside the gene matches: 8. The CDR3 coding sequence is TGTGCCAGCAGCGCAAGAGGGGGCTGGGGCTACACCTTC. Protein: CASSARGGWGYTF. Full variable domain (outside the CDR3, taken from reference TRBV5-8 and TRBJ1-2): EAGVTQSPTHLIKTRGQQATLRCSPISGHTSVYWYQQALGLGLQFLLWYDEGEERNRGNFPPRFSGRQFPNYSSELNVNALELEDSALYLCASSARGGWGYTFGSGTRLTVV.

V usage is TRBV19 and J usage is TRBJ1-1, with 7 bases aligning to TRBD1. The germline V gene encodes CDR1 LNHDA and CDR2 SQIVND (reference sequence). There are 15 residues in the CDR3. The V and J ends lost 4 bases and 0 bases, in that order; junction bases with no gene match: 5. The CDR3 is CASSNPGTVNTEAFF. Here the CDR3 DNA reads TGTGCCAGTAGTAACCCAGGGACAGTGAACACTGAAGCTTTCTTT.